This TCR beta chain appears in the sequencing data of a study of T cells after yellow fever vaccination. Between the trimmed V and J ends, which lost 3 bases and 2 bases, there was a span of 16 bases. This CDR3 spans 16 amino acids. A single record per CDR3 protein comes from TCRdb applying MiXCR to the 5' RACE reads. The table records hundreds of thousands of distinct CDR3 sequences, approximately 21% of them present only once. V is TRBV12-3 or TRBV12-4 and J is TRBJ2-5; D perhaps matches TRBD2 (6 bases). The origin of this receptor is a man under 40 who received the YFV17D yellow fever vaccine. The sample consisted of PBMCs, taken 15 days after the yellow fever booster vaccination. The CDR3 loop is CASSFVLSGVQETQYF. In nucleotides, the CDR3 is TGTGCCAGCAGTTTTGTCCTGTCGGGGGTACAAGAGACCCAGTACTTC.